These 22 T cell receptor beta chains came from one sample sequenced in a study of human thymus T cells. Some clones are missing from TCRdb's copy, which holds only in-frame ones; the method was immunoSEQ multiplex PCR. The data contain more than 45,000 clones, roughly 94% of them singletons. Sequences were obtained from blood. All receptors come from a boy less than two years old with a congenital heart defect but otherwise immunologically healthy.

This clone was seen a single time. The V call is TRBV27, the J call TRBJ2-1; 7 nucleotides align to TRBD1. The trim removed 4 bases at V and 4 bases at J, leaving 4 bases unmatched. CDR3 length: 14 residues. From germline, CDR1 is MNHEY and CDR2 SMNVEV (reference sequence). The CDR3 DNA sequence: TGTGCCAGCAGTTCGCAGGGGGTTTACAATGAGCAGTTCTTC. Residues: CASSSQGVYNEQFF.

J is TRBJ1-1 and V is TRBV7-2; 7 bases fit TRBD1. CDR1 and CDR2 (germline): SGHTA, FQGNSA. This CDR3 has 14 amino acids. V trimming: 5 bases; J trimming: 0 bases; junction bases outside the gene matches: 3. The CDR3 DNA is TGTGCCAGCAGCGACAGGGTGATGAACACTGAAGCTTTCTTT. Translated: CASSDRVMNTEAFF.

In its sample, this clone was seen once. Other DNA sequences of this sample code for an identical CDR3. The chain has TRBV19 and TRBJ2-1, with 9 nucleotides matching TRBD2. CDR1 and CDR2 from the germline V gene are LNHDA and SQIVND (reference sequence). The CDR3 spans 15 residues. V shed 3 bases and J 0 bases; nucleotides not matched to a gene: 0. Here the CDR3 DNA reads TGTGCCAGTAGTATTAGCGGGAGCTCCTACAATGAGCAGTTCTTC. This codes for CASSISGSSYNEQFF. Using reference TRBV19 and TRBJ2-1 for the parts outside the CDR3, the full variable domain is DGGITQSPKYLFRKEGQNVTLSCEQNLNHDAMYWYRQDPGQGLRLIYYSQIVNDFQKGDIAEGYSVSREKKESFPLTVTSAQKNPTAFYLCASSISGSSYNEQFFGPGTRLTVL.

This clone was detected a few times. This chain uses TRBV4-3 with TRBJ1-2, with 9 positions matching TRBD1. The CDR3 totals 15 residues. The V gene's germline CDR1 is LGHNA and CDR2 YSLEER. Trimming removed 1 base from V and 5 bases from J; junction bases left unmatched: 5. This CDR3 is CASSQVQGADYGYTF. The CDR3 nucleotides are TGCGCCAGCAGCCAAGTACAGGGGGCAGATTATGGCTACACCTTC.

In DNA form, the CDR3 reads TGTGCCAGCAGCTTATTAGGGACTAGCGGGGCTCGGGAGCAGTACTTC. This translates into CASSLLGTSGAREQYF. The V and J genes are TRBV7-2 and TRBJ2-7; 13 bases agree with TRBD2. The CDR3 is 16 residues long. The V gene end was trimmed by 2 bases and the J gene end by 7 bases; junction bases not matched to a gene: 8. Germline CDR1 SGHTA, CDR2 FQGNSA.

The chain uses TRBV6-4 and TRBJ2-7, with D unresolved. CDR3 size: 11 residues. V lost 6 bases and J lost 2, with 5 bases in between. The germline V gene has CDR1 MRHNA and CDR2 SNTAGT. The CDR3 here is CASRGPYEQYF. The CDR3 DNA sequence: TGTGCCAGCAGGGGCCCCTACGAGCAGTACTTC.

The CDR3 nucleotides are TGTGCCAGCAGCTTCCTAACAGGGGACTCTGGAAACACCATATATTTT. Protein: CASSFLTGDSGNTIYF. This chain uses TRBV5-6 with TRBJ1-3, with 7 bases that match TRBD1. V lost 2 bases to trimming and J lost 0 bases; unmatched junction nucleotides: 5. Germline CDR1 reads SGHDT; CDR2 reads YYEEEE. The CDR3 covers 16 residues. Full variable domain (outside the CDR3, taken from reference TRBV5-6 and TRBJ1-3): DAGVTQSPTHLIKTRGQQVTLRCSPKSGHDTVSWYQQALGQGPQFIFQYYEEEERQRGNFPDRFSGHQFPNYSSELNVNALLLGDSALYLCASSFLTGDSGNTIYFGEGSWLTVV.

CDR3 DNA sequence: TGTGCCAGCAGCTTGGAGGGACAGGGGGCATACGAGCAGTACTTC. This encodes CASSLEGQGAYEQYF. The V call is TRBV5-5, the J call TRBJ2-7; 12 positions match TRBD1. With V trimmed by 0 bases and J by 4 bases, 2 bases remained unmatched. Germline assignment: CDR1 SGHKS and CDR2 YYEKEE (reference sequence). The CDR3 length is 15 residues.

The chain combines TRBV30 with TRBJ2-7, with TRBD1 as a possible D gene (6 bases). The CDR3 spans 14 residues. From germline, CDR1 is GTSNPN and CDR2 SVGIG (reference sequence). Trimming took 0 bases from V and 3 from J, leaving 12 bases between them. CDR3 in amino acids: CAWSVPARGYEQYF. The CDR3 DNA sequence: TGTGCCTGGAGTGTACCCGCCAGGGGCTACGAGCAGTACTTC.

The genes are TRBV25-1 and TRBJ2-1; D unresolved. The V gene lost 1 base and the J gene lost 12 bases, with 4 bases spanning the gap. The CDR3 totals 10 residues. The V gene's germline CDR1 is MGHDK and CDR2 SYGVNS. CDR3 protein: CASSESGQFF. CDR3 DNA: TGTGCCAGCAGTGAATCGGGGCAGTTCTTC. Drawing the rest from reference TRBV25-1 and TRBJ2-1, the complete variable domain is EADIYQTPRYLVIGTGKKITLECSQTMGHDKMYWYQQDPGMELHLIHYSYGVNSTEKGDLSSESTVSRIRTEHFPLTLESARPSHTSQYLCASSESGQFFGPGTRLTVL.

A single count supports this clone. The chain links TRBV18 to TRBJ1-3; D remains unclear. Per germline, CDR1 KGHSH and CDR2 LQKENI. With 2 bases removed from V and 0 bases from J, the gap between germline ends came to 8 bases. There are 15 residues in the CDR3. CDR3 sequence: CASSPGFLSGNTIYF. CDR3 nucleotides: TGTGCCAGCTCACCAGGTTTCCTCTCTGGAAACACCATATATTTT.

The V call is TRBV7-2, the J call TRBJ2-1; D is perhaps TRBD1 or TRBD2 (5 bases each). Per the germline V gene, CDR1 is SGHTA and CDR2 is FQGNSA. The ends were cut back, 1 base at V and 6 bases at J, with 13 bases in the middle. The CDR3 runs to 15 residues. The CDR3: CASSLVGTTLNEQFF. The CDR3 DNA sequence: TGTGCCAGCAGCTTAGTCGGGACCACTCTCAATGAGCAGTTCTTC.

The rearrangement links TRBV7-2 to TRBJ2-2; TRBD1 matches at 8 bases. CDR3 length: 17 residues. CDR1 SGHTA and CDR2 FQGNSA come from the germline V gene. V trimming: 5 bases; J trimming: 0 bases; junction bases outside the gene matches: 8. This CDR3 reads CASSQRPRGPNTGELFF. The DNA for the CDR3 is TGTGCCAGCAGCCAACGGCCCAGGGGGCCGAACACCGGGGAGCTGTTTTTT.

V and J are TRBV19 and TRBJ2-3, with D maybe TRBD2 (6 bases). Germline CDR1 reads LNHDA; CDR2 reads SQIVND (reference sequence). The CDR3 length is 14 residues. Trimming took 5 bases from V and 2 from J, leaving 11 bases between them. CDR3 bases: TGTGCCAGTAGTCTCCGACTAGTCACAGATACGCAGTATTTT. Protein: CASSLRLVTDTQYF.

DNA of the CDR3: TGTGCCAGCAGTTTAGCCCTCTGGCGCCACGAGCAGTACTTC. As protein: CASSLALWRHEQYF. The rearrangement joins TRBV28 to TRBJ2-7; D uncertain. The V gene lost 2 bases and the J gene lost 5 bases, with 13 bases spanning the gap. The germline V gene has CDR1 MDHEN and CDR2 SYDVKM. The CDR3 is 14 amino acids.

The chain carries TRBV5-4 and TRBJ2-1; TRBD2 matches at 16 bases. In germline, CDR1 is SGHNT, CDR2 YYREEE (reference sequence). V was pared by 3 bases and J by 6 bases, with 9 bases of the junction left unmatched. This CDR3 is 18 amino acids long. CDR3 bases: TGTGCCAGCAGCTCTCCGGGACTAGCGGGGGGGCGTGTCAATGAGCAGTTCTTC. As protein: CASSSPGLAGGRVNEQFF. The full variable domain, rest sourced from reference TRBV5-4 and TRBJ2-1, is ETGVTQSPTHLIKTRGQQVTLRCSSQSGHNTVSWYQQALGQGPQFIFQYYREEENGRGNFPPRFSGLQFPNYSSELNVNALELDDSALYLCASSSPGLAGGRVNEQFFGPGTRLTVL.

V and J are TRBV11-3 and TRBJ2-7, with D perhaps matching TRBD1 (6 bases). This CDR3 is 12 amino acids long. The germline CDR1 and CDR2 sequences are SGHNT and YENEEA. The V end lost 3 bases, the J end lost 4 bases, and 7 bases lay between the germline ends. The CDR3 here is CASSFQGYEQYF. DNA for the CDR3: TGTGCCAGCAGCTTTCAGGGGTACGAGCAGTACTTC.

J is TRBJ1-2 and V is TRBV25-1; tentative D call: TRBD1 (5 bases). This CDR3 is built from 14 residues. V lost 5 bases, J lost 4 bases, and 14 bases lay in between. Germline V gives CDR1 MGHDK, CDR2 SYGVNS. CDR3 region: CASSTYGGSYGYTF. In DNA, the CDR3 is TGTGCCAGCAGTACCTACGGGGGGAGCTATGGCTACACCTTC.

The chain couples TRBV7-6 to TRBJ2-5, with 11 bases identical to TRBD2. The germline V gene has CDR1 SGHVS and CDR2 FNYEAQ. The CDR3 covers 13 residues. Trimming removed 5 bases from V and 11 bases from J; junction bases left unmatched: 7. The CDR3 region is CASSPLAGEEQYF. For the CDR3, the DNA is TGTGCCAGCAGCCCACTAGCGGGGGAAGAGCAGTACTTC.

The CDR3 DNA reads as TGCAGCGTTGAGAGCGGACAGGGGACCGGGGAGCTGTTTTTT. Its translation: CSVESGQGTGELFF. J is TRBJ2-2 and V is TRBV29-1; 9 bases are a match to TRBD1. Trimming took 3 bases from V and 5 from J; bases not matched to a gene: 4. The CDR3 loop spans 14 amino acids. Per the germline V gene, CDR1 is SQVTM and CDR2 is ANQGSEA.

As DNA, the CDR3 is TGTGCCAGCAGTCCGAAAGGGGGCTGGGACGAGCAGTACTTC. This codes for CASSPKGGWDEQYF. J is TRBJ2-7 and V is TRBV27, with TRBD1 matching 7 bases. V shed 5 bases, J shed 5 bases, and the junction held 9 bases outside the gene matches. Per the germline V gene, CDR1 is MNHEY and CDR2 is SMNVEV (reference sequence). CDR3 size: 14 residues.

The gene calls are TRBV4-2 and TRBJ1-5; possible D gene TRBD1, 6 bases. CDR3 length equals 13 residues. Germline V gene lookup returns CDR1 LGHNA and CDR2 YNFKEQ. Trimming stripped 4 bases from V and 4 bases from J, with 8 bases between. CDR3 bases: TGTGCCAGCAGCCGTCAGGGGAATCAGCCCCAGCATTTT. It translates to CASSRQGNQPQHF.